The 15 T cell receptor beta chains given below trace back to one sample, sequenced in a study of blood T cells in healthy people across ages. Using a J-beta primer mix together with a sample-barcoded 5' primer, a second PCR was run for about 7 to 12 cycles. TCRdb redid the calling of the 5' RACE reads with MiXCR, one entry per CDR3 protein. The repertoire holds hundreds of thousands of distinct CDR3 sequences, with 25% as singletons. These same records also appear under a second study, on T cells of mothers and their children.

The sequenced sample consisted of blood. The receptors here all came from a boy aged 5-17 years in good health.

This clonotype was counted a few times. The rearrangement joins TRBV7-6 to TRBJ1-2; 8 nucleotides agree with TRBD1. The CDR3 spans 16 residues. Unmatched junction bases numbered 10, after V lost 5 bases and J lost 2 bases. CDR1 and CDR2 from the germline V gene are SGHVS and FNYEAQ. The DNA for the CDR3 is TGTGCCAGCAGCCCTTACTCTCAGGGGGCGAACTATGGCTACACCTTC. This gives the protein CASSPYSQGANYGYTF.

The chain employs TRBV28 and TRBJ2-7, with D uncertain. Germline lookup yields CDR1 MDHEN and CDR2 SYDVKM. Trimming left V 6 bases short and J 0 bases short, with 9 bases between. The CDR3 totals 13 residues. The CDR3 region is CASRRTTSYEQYF. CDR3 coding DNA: TGTGCCAGCAGACGGACGACCTCCTACGAGCAGTACTTC. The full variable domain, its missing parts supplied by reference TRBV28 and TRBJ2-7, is DVKVTQSSRYLVKRTGEKVFLECVQDMDHENMFWYRQDPGLGLRLIYFSYDVKMKEKGDIPEGYSVSREKKERFSLILESASTNQTSMYLCASRRTTSYEQYFGPGTRLTVT.

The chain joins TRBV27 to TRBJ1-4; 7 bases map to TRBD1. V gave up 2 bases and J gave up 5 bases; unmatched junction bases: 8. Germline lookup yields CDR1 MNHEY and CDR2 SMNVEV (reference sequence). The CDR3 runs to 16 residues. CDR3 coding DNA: TGTGCCAGCAGTTTAAGTCCCACAGGGGAGAATGAAAAACTGTTTTTT. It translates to CASSLSPTGENEKLFF. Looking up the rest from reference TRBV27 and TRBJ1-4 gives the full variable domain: EAQVTQNPRYLITVTGKKLTVTCSQNMNHEYMSWYRQDPGLGLRQIYYSMNVEVTDKGDVPEGYKVSRKEKRNFPLILESPSPNQTSLYFCASSLSPTGENEKLFFGSGTQLSVL.

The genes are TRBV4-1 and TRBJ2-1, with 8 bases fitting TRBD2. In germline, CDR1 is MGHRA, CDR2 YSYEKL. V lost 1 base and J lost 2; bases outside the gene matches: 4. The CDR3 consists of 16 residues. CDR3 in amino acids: CASSQAGGRTYNEQFF. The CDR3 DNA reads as TGCGCCAGCAGCCAAGCGGGGGGGCGAACCTACAATGAGCAGTTCTTC.

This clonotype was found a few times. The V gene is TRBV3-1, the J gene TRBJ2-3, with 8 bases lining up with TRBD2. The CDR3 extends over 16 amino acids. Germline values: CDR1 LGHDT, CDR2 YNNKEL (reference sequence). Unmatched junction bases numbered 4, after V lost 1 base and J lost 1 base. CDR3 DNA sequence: TGTGCCAGCAGCCAAGGAAGTAGCGGGGGCACAGATACGCAGTATTTT. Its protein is CASSQGSSGGTDTQYF.

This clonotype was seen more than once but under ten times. The CDR3 sequence: CASSLSTEGSGYTF. The CDR3 DNA reads TGTGCCAGCAGTTTATCGACAGAGGGGAGTGGCTACACCTTC. This chain connects TRBV28 to TRBJ1-2, with a tentative D call TRBD1 (5 bases). V was shortened by 1 base and J by 7 bases, with 13 bases between the two germline ends. This CDR3 comprises 14 residues. Looked up from germline, CDR1 is MDHEN and CDR2 is SYDVKM.

The CDR3 nucleotides read TGTGCCATCAGTGAAGAACGGAACCAAGAGACCCAGTACTTC. As protein: CAISEERNQETQYF. The chain uses TRBV10-3 and TRBJ2-5; no clear D. CDR3 length: 14 amino acids. Germline V gives CDR1 ENHRY, CDR2 SYGVKD. Trimming removed 3 bases at V and 0 bases at J, with 8 bases between.

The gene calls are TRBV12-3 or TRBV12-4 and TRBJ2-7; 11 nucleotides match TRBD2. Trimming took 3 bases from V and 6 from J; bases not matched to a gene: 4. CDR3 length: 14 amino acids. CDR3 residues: CASSFLAGGSEQYF. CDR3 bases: TGTGCCAGCAGTTTTCTAGCGGGAGGATCCGAGCAGTACTTC.

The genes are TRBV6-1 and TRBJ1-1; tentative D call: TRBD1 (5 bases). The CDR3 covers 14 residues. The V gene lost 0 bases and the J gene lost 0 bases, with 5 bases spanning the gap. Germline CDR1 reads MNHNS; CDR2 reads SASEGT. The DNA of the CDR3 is TGTGCCAGCAGTGAAGCGACAGTGAACACTGAAGCTTTCTTT. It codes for CASSEATVNTEAFF.

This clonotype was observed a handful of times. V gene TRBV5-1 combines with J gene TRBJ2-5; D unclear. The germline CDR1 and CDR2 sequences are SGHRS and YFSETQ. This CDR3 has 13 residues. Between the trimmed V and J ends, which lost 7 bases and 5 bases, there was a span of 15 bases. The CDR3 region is CASSLTPRETQYF. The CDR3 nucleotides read TGCGCCAGCTCACTGACCCCAAGGGAGACCCAGTACTTC.

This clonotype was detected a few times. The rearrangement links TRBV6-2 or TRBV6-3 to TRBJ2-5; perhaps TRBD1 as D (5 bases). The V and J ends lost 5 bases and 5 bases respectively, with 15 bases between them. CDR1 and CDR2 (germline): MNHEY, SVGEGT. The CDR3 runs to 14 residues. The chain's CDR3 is CASSHPAQGETQYF. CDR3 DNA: TGTGCCAGCAGTCACCCCGCCCAGGGTGAGACCCAGTACTTC.

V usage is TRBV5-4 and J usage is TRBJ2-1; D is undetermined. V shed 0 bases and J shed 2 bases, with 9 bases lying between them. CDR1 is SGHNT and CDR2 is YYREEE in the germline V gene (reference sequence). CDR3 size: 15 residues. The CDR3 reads CASSLEGRPYNEQFF. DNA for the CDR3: TGTGCCAGCAGCTTGGAAGGTAGGCCCTACAATGAGCAGTTCTTC.

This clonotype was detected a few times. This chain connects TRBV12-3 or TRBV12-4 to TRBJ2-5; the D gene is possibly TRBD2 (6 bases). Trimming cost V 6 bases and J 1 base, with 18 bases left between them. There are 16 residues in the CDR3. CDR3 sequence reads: CASSTLLASSQETQYF. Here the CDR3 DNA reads TGTGCCAGCAGCACACTGCTAGCGAGTTCCCAAGAGACCCAGTACTTC.

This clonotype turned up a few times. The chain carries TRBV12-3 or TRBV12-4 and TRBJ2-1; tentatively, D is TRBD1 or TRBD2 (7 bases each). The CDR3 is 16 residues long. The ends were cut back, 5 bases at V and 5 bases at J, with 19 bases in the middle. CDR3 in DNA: TGTGCCAGCAGTGCTCCCCAGGGGGGGATACACAATGAGCAGTTCTTC. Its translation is CASSAPQGGIHNEQFF.

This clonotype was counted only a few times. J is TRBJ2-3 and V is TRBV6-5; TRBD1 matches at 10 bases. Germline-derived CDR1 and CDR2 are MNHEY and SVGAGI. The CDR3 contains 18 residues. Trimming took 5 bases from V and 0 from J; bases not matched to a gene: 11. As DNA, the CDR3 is TGTGCCAGCAGTCTAAGGGACAGGGGAACTTCTAGCACAGATACGCAGTATTTT. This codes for CASSLRDRGTSSTDTQYF.